This passage covers 6 T cell receptor beta chains from one sample sequenced in a study of T-cell memory formation after mild COVID-19. TCRdb reanalysed the 5' RACE reads using MiXCR and keeps one entry per CDR3 protein. The table shows about 270,000 distinct CDR3 sequences, with around 15% occurring only once. The sequencing input was PBMCs or a T cell subset sorted from them (not recorded which). These receptors all come from a young man who had mild COVID-19 (a few samples of this study predate the infection). Cell type and time point are not known.

The rearrangement links TRBV15 to TRBJ1-4; no firm D call. Germline lookup yields CDR1 LNHNV and CDR2 YYDKDF (reference sequence). There are 13 residues in the CDR3. V lost 0 bases and J 10 bases, leaving 9 bases between the germline ends. The CDR3 DNA is TGTGCCACCAGCAGAGATGAGGGCGGAAAACTGTTTTTT. It is translated as CATSRDEGGKLFF.

The V and J genes are TRBV7-9 and TRBJ1-5; D might be TRBD1 (5 bases). Germline CDR1 reads SEHNR; CDR2 reads FQNEAQ (reference sequence). V was trimmed by 6 bases and J by 3 bases, leaving 12 bases between them. The CDR3 is 14 residues long. CDR3: CASSGGLVNQPQHF. CDR3 bases: TGTGCCAGCAGTGGGGGACTCGTCAATCAGCCCCAGCATTTT.

This sequence joins TRBV29-1 and TRBJ2-7; TRBD1 matches at 7 bases. The CDR3 is 12 amino acids. The V and J ends lost 7 bases and 3 bases, in that order; junction bases with no gene match: 6. Germline CDR1 is SQVTM and CDR2 is ANQGSEA. The CDR3 DNA reads as TGCAGCGCTGAGGGACAGCGCTACGAGCAGTACTTC. Its translation is CSAEGQRYEQYF.

The chain combines TRBV5-1 with TRBJ2-1, with a possible D match to TRBD2 (6 bases). CDR1 is SGHRS and CDR2 is YFSETQ in the germline V gene. Trimming took off 5 bases at V and 9 bases at J, with 12 bases between the two ends. CDR3 size: 12 residues. The CDR3 loop is CASRPVGGEQFF. The CDR3 DNA follows: TGCGCCAGCAGACCCGTGGGGGGTGAGCAGTTCTTC. Combining the CDR3 with reference TRBV5-1 and TRBJ2-1 gives the whole variable domain KAGVTQTPRYLIKTRGQQVTLSCSPISGHRSVSWYQQTPGQGLQFLFEYFSETQRNKGNFPGRFSGRQFSNSRSEMNVSTLELGDSALYLCASRPVGGEQFFGPGTRLTVL.

This clonotype was seen a few times. The gene calls are TRBV27 and TRBJ2-3; D is unresolved. CDR3 length: 13 amino acids. CDR1 and CDR2 (germline): MNHEY, SMNVEV (reference sequence). Trimming removed 6 bases from V and 6 bases from J, with 13 bases in between. The CDR3 region is CASRGNTLDTQYF. CDR3 nucleotide sequence: TGTGCCAGCAGAGGAAATACGTTGGATACGCAGTATTTT.

The chain employs TRBV2 and TRBJ2-1; 15 bases are a match to TRBD2. This CDR3 contains 14 residues. V lost 10 bases to trimming and J lost 6 bases; unmatched junction nucleotides: 4. In germline, CDR1 is SNHLY, CDR2 FYNNEI. The CDR3 DNA is TGTGCCATGGGGACTAGCGGGGGGAGCAATGAGCAGTTCTTC. This encodes CAMGTSGGSNEQFF. The variable domain in full, completed from reference TRBV2 and TRBJ2-1, reads EPEVTQTPSHQVTQMGQEVILRCVPISNHLYFYWYRQILGQKVEFLVSFYNNEISEKSEIFDDQFSVERPDGSNFTLKIRSTKLEDSAMYFCAMGTSGGSNEQFFGPGTRLTVL.